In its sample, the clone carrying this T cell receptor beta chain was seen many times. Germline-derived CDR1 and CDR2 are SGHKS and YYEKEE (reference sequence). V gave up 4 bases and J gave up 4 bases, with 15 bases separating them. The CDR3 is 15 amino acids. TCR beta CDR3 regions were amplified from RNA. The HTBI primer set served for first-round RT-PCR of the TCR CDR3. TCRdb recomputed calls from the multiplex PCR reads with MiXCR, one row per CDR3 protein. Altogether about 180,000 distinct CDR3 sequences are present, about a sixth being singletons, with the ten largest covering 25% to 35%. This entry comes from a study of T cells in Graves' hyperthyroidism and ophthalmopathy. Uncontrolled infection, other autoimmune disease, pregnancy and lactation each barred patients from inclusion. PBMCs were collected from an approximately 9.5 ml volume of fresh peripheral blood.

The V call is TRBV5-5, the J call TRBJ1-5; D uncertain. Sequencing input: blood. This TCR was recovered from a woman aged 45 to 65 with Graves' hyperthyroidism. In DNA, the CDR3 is TGTGCCAGCAGCGGTTCCGGACGGAGGAATCAGCCCCAGCATTTT. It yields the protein CASSGSGRRNQPQHF. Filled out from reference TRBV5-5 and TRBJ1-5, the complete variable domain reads DAGVTQSPTHLIKTRGQQVTLRCSPISGHKSVSWYQQVLGQGPQFIFQYYEKEERGRGNFPDRFSARQFPNYSSELNVNALLLGDSALYLCASSGSGRRNQPQHFGDGTRLSIL.